The 31 T cell receptor beta chains in this list originate from one sample, sequenced in a study of T cell clusters in autoimmune cytopenias (dated by TCRdb to between 2018 and 2021). Instrument used: Illumina MiSeq. Multiplex PCR with a touch-down protocol amplified TRB rearrangements, with the TRB-A and TRB-B primer pools combined in a single tube. The reads underwent TCRdb reprocessing, giving one record for each CDR3 protein sequence and no DNA. The sample table records 4,100 or so distinct CDR3 sequences. Roughly 21% of the sample is taken by the ten largest. Per sample, roughly 250 ng of peripheral blood genomic DNA, approximately 41,000 genome equivalents, was used for TRB amplification. Sequencing was performed on peripheral blood. Receptor source: a human donor with an autoimmune cytopenia or autoimmune hepatitis (not recorded which).

This clonotype is medium-sized by frequency. The chain uses TRBV19 and TRBJ2-7; there is no DNA to check the TCRdb D call of TRBD1. CDR1 and CDR2 (germline): LNHDA, SQIVND (reference sequence). This CDR3 region has 13 residues. The CDR3 reads CASRPRDRYEQYF. The full variable domain, completed using reference TRBV19 and TRBJ2-7, is DGGITQSPKYLFRKEGQNVTLSCEQNLNHDAMYWYRQDPGQGLRLIYYSQIVNDFQKGDIAEGYSVSREKKESFPLTVTSAQKNPTAFYLCASRPRDRYEQYFGPGTRLTVT.

Considering frequency, this clonotype is medium-sized. The chain joins TRBV18 to TRBJ2-3; with no DNA, the TCRdb D assignment of TRBD1 cannot be verified. The CDR3 totals 16 residues. Germline CDR1 KGHSH, CDR2 LQKENI. The CDR3 protein is CASSPMVNTGPDTQYF.

J is TRBJ2-7 and V is TRBV20-1; TCRdb names TRBD2, which stays unverified in the absence of DNA. The CDR3 is made up of 13 amino acids. CDR1 and CDR2 (germline): DFQATT, SNEGSKA (reference sequence). The CDR3 here is CSAKSGPTYEQYF.

The J gene is TRBJ1-3, the V gene TRBV7-9; TCRdb designates TRBD1, a call that cannot be tested without DNA. Germline CDR1 and CDR2: SEHNR and FQNEAQ (reference sequence). The CDR3 runs to 15 residues. The CDR3 here is CASSSIRGSGNTIYF.

The chain recombines TRBV27 with TRBJ2-7. This CDR3 is 14 amino acids long. The germline CDR1 and CDR2 sequences are MNHEY and SMNVEV (reference sequence). The CDR3 is CASSMAGPRYEQYF.

This chain connects TRBV12-3 or TRBV12-4 to TRBJ1-5. This CDR3 region has 15 residues. The CDR3 is CASSEALGIGQPQHF.

This clonotype ranks as large in terms of frequency. The rearrangement links TRBV29-1 to TRBJ2-5; TCRdb outputs TRBD1, but without DNA this stays unchecked. CDR3 length: 13 residues. Germline V lookup: CDR1 SQVTM, CDR2 ANQGSEA. CDR3 protein: CSADRDRRETQYF. The variable domain in full, with the rest retrieved from reference TRBV29-1 and TRBJ2-5, is SAVISQKPSRDICQRGTSLTIQCQVDSQVTMMFWYRQQPGQSLTLIATANQGSEATYESGFVIDKFPISRPNLTFSTLTVSNMSPEDSSIYLCSADRDRRETQYFGPGTRLLVL.

This CDR3 reads CASSLGPAGGETQYF. This chain uses TRBV7-9 with TRBJ2-5; TCRdb's D call, TRBD2, is unchecked because there is no DNA. Germline assignment: CDR1 SEHNR and CDR2 FQNEAQ (reference sequence). This CDR3 has 15 amino acids.

V and J are TRBV20-1 and TRBJ1-6; TCRdb's assignment of TRBD1 cannot be checked, as there is no DNA. There are 13 residues in the CDR3. Germline V lookup: CDR1 DFQATT, CDR2 SNEGSKA (reference sequence). This chain's CDR3 is CSATQGVGSPLHF.

In terms of frequency, this clonotype is medium-sized. V gene TRBV18 combines with J gene TRBJ2-5; absent DNA, TCRdb's TRBD1 call cannot be checked. Germline CDR1 reads KGHSH; CDR2 reads LQKENI. The CDR3 loop spans 16 amino acids. The CDR3 sequence is CASSPLLGRGQETQYF.

This clonotype is medium-sized by frequency. V is TRBV19 and J is TRBJ1-4; TCRdb names TRBD1, which stays unverified in the absence of DNA. The CDR3 covers 16 residues. CDR1 and CDR2 (germline): LNHDA, SQIVND (reference sequence). Here the CDR3 reads CASSINRAATNEKLFF.

This clonotype counts as medium-sized by frequency. The chain employs TRBV6-2 or TRBV6-3 and TRBJ1-5; TCRdb calls TRBD1, which cannot be checked without DNA. CDR3 length: 14 amino acids. Germline assignment: CDR1 MNHEY and CDR2 SVGEGT. The CDR3 is CASSRGTVNQPQHF.

This clonotype is deemed medium-sized (0.01 to 0.1%) by its frequency. The J gene is TRBJ1-5, the V gene TRBV6-1; TCRdb's D call of TRBD1 is untestable without DNA. CDR1 is MNHNS and CDR2 is SASEGT in the germline V gene. The CDR3 sequence is 16 residues long. The CDR3 loop is CASSEGGWGGNQPQHF.

This chain links TRBV7-9 with TRBJ2-5; TCRdb calls TRBD2, which cannot be checked without DNA. Germline V gene sequence: CDR1 SEHNR, CDR2 FQNEAQ (reference sequence). The CDR3 totals 14 residues. The CDR3 region is CASRRSGTQETQYF.

According to its frequency, this clonotype is medium-sized. The J gene is TRBJ1-3, the V gene TRBV6-1. The length of the CDR3 is 14 residues. The germline V gene has CDR1 MNHNS and CDR2 SASEGT. CDR3 sequence: CASHSRGSGNTIYF.

The chain links TRBV5-1 to TRBJ2-6. CDR3 size: 16 residues. Germline V lookup: CDR1 SGHRS, CDR2 YFSETQ. The CDR3 sequence: CASSFGQGSGANVLTF.

The rearrangement joins TRBV18 to TRBJ1-5; without DNA, the TCRdb call of TRBD1 cannot be checked. The CDR3 sequence is 15 residues long. Germline assignment: CDR1 KGHSH and CDR2 LQKENI. The chain's CDR3 is CASSLYGGPNQPQHF.

Judged by frequency, this clonotype is medium-sized. The chain uses TRBV5-6 and TRBJ2-2; TCRdb's assignment of TRBD1 cannot be checked, as there is no DNA. Germline CDR1 reads SGHDT; CDR2 reads YYEEEE. The CDR3 sequence is 18 residues long. The CDR3 spells CASSWGPPGTANTGELFF.

The chain recombines TRBV4-3 with TRBJ2-1; TCRdb reports TRBD2, a call that lacks DNA to check it against. This CDR3 has 17 amino acids. In germline, CDR1 is LGHNA, CDR2 YSLEER. The chain's CDR3 is CASSPSTLTKSVLEQFF.

According to its frequency, this clonotype is medium-sized (0.01 to 0.1%). V and J are TRBV19 and TRBJ2-2; absent DNA, TCRdb's TRBD1 call cannot be checked. From germline, CDR1 is LNHDA and CDR2 SQIVND (reference sequence). The CDR3 runs to 18 residues. CDR3 sequence reads: CASSRGATGPTTTGELFF.

The chain employs TRBV28 and TRBJ2-6; TCRdb selects TRBD1, and the lack of DNA leaves this call unchecked. CDR1 and CDR2 (germline): MDHEN, SYDVKM. The CDR3 runs 18 residues. The CDR3 here is CASSFAGQGESGANVLTF.

This chain links TRBV30 with TRBJ2-1; TCRdb gives TRBD2 as the D gene, but with no DNA this cannot be confirmed. Germline V lookup: CDR1 GTSNPN, CDR2 SVGIG (reference sequence). There are 14 residues in the CDR3. The chain's CDR3 is CAWNSLSGGNEQFF.

The chain has TRBV20-1 and TRBJ1-2; without DNA, the TCRdb call of TRBD1 cannot be checked. Germline V gene data show CDR1 as DFQATT and CDR2 as SNEGSKA (reference sequence). This CDR3 has 15 residues. The CDR3 sequence is CSASRPGQITYGYTF.

This clonotype is classed as medium-sized by frequency. The chain has TRBV6-5 and TRBJ2-7. The CDR3 loop spans 14 amino acids. Germline CDR1 and CDR2: MNHEY and SVGAGI. This CDR3 reads CASTVRGPPYEQYF.

Measured by frequency, this clonotype is medium-sized (0.01 to 0.1%). The chain is built from TRBV18 and TRBJ1-1. The CDR3 loop spans 14 amino acids. Germline-derived CDR1 and CDR2 are KGHSH and LQKENI. CDR3 region: CASSPQGMNTEAFF. The full variable domain, with the rest looked up from reference TRBV18 and TRBJ1-1, is NAGVMQNPRHLVRRRGQEARLRCSPMKGHSHVYWYRQLPEEGLKFMVYLQKENIIDESGMPKERFSAEFPKEGPSILRIQQVVRGDSAAYFCASSPQGMNTEAFFGQGTRLTVV.

Frequency places this clonotype as medium-sized (0.01 to 0.1%). This chain links TRBV27 with TRBJ2-2. Germline-derived CDR1 and CDR2 are MNHEY and SMNVEV (reference sequence). The CDR3 runs 14 residues. The CDR3 is CASSHDGNTGELFF.

This chain links TRBV13 with TRBJ2-1; TCRdb names TRBD1, which stays unverified in the absence of DNA. CDR3 length equals 16 residues. CDR1 and CDR2 (germline): PRHDT, FYEKMQ (reference sequence). The chain's CDR3 is CASSRTRDRPNNEQFF.

This clonotype counts as medium-sized by frequency. The chain carries TRBV6-5 and TRBJ2-5; with no DNA, the TCRdb D assignment of TRBD1 cannot be verified. The CDR3 has 14 amino acids. Germline V gene sequence: CDR1 MNHEY, CDR2 SVGAGI. CDR3 sequence reads: CASSTGTVDLPQYF.

This chain links TRBV18 with TRBJ2-7; absent DNA, TCRdb's TRBD1 call cannot be checked. This CDR3 is built from 15 residues. Germline CDR1 reads KGHSH; CDR2 reads LQKENI. CDR3 loop: CASSPRRTGGWEQYF. Drawing the rest from reference TRBV18 and TRBJ2-7, the complete variable domain is NAGVMQNPRHLVRRRGQEARLRCSPMKGHSHVYWYRQLPEEGLKFMVYLQKENIIDESGMPKERFSAEFPKEGPSILRIQQVVRGDSAAYFCASSPRRTGGWEQYFGPGTRLTVT.

This clonotype counts as medium-sized (0.01 to 0.1%) by frequency. The rearrangement joins TRBV5-6 to TRBJ2-5; TCRdb reports TRBD2, a call that lacks DNA to check it against. Germline V CDR1 and CDR2: SGHDT, YYEEEE. CDR3 length equals 15 residues. The CDR3 loop reads CASSLGQGVQETQYF.

The chain links TRBV20-1 to TRBJ2-5. Germline CDR1 and CDR2: DFQATT and SNEGSKA (reference sequence). CDR3 size: 14 residues. This CDR3 reads CSARDHKVWETQYF.